This T cell receptor beta chain was obtained from a study of CD8 T cells in Susac syndrome. The CDR3 runs 19 residues. Germline CDR1 is SNHLY and CDR2 is FYNNEI. With 7 bases removed from V and 0 bases from J, the gap between germline ends came to 27 bases. When the RNA was reverse transcribed, random hexamers were used with an input of about 0.5 to 1 ug. Multiplex PCR with immunoSEQ amplified the TCR beta CDR3 across 54 Vbeta and 13 Jbeta. TCRdb used MiXCR to reprocess the immunoSEQ multiplex PCR reads, holding one entry per CDR3 protein. This table holds 210,000 or so distinct CDR3 sequences, about 94% found once. In its sample, this clonotype was seen once. TCR beta sequencing was performed on blood CD8+ and CD4+ T cells. In the multiple sclerosis control group, patients were treatment-naive and had stable or active relapsing-remitting disease. Negative isolation yielded CD8+ and CD4+ T cells; FACS enriched TEMRA cells.

The specimen sequenced was CD8+ T cells from PBMCs. This clonotype originated in a human donor with multiple sclerosis. The rearrangement uses TRBV2 and TRBJ1-1; D is possibly TRBD1 (5 bases). CDR3 sequence reads: CASTLPFLTGQGMNTEAFF. The CDR3 bases are TGTGCCAGCACCCTCCCTTTCTTAACTGGACAAGGGATGAACACTGAAGCTTTCTTT.